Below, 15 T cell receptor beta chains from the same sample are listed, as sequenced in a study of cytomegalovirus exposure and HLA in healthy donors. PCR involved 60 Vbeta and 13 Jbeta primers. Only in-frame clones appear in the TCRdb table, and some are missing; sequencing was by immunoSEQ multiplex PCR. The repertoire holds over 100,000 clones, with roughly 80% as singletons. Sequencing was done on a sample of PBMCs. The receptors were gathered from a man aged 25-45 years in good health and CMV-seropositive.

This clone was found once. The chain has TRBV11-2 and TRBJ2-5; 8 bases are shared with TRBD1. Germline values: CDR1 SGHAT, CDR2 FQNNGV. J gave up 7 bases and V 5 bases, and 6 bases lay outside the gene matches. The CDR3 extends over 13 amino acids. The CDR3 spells CASSPDRAGTQYF. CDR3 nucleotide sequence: TGTGCCAGCAGCCCGGACAGGGCTGGGACCCAGTACTTC.

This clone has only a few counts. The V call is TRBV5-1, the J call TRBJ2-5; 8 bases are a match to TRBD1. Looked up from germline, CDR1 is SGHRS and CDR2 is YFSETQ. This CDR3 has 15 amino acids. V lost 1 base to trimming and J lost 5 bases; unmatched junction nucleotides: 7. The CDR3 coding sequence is TGCGCCAGCAGCTTGACAGGGGGGAGGAAGGAGACCCAGTACTTC. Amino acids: CASSLTGGRKETQYF.

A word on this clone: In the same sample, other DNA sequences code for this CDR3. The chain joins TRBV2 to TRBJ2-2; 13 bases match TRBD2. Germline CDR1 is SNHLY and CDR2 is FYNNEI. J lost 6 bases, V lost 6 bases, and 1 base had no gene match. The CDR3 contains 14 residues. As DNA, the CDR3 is TGTGCCAGCAGAGGACTAGCGGGGGCCGGGGAGCTGTTTTTT. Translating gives CASRGLAGAGELFF.

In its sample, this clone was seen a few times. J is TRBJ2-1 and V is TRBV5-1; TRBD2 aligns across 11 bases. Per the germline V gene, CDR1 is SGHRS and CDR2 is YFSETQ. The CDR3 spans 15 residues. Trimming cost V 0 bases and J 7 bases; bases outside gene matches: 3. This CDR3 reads CASSLGLAGRNEQFF. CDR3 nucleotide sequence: TGCGCCAGCAGCTTGGGACTAGCGGGAAGGAATGAGCAGTTCTTC.

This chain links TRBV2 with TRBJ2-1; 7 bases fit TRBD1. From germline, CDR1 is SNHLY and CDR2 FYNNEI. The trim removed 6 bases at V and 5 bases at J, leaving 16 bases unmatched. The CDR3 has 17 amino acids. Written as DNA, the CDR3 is TGTGCCAGCAGACCCGAGGGTGCGAGGGGGCTAGACAATGAGCAGTTCTTC. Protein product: CASRPEGARGLDNEQFF.

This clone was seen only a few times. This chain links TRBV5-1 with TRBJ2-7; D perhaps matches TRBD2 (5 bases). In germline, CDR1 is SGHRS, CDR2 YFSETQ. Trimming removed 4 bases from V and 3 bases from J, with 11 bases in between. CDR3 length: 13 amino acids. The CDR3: CASSLRESYEQYF. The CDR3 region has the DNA TGCGCCAGCAGCCTGAGGGAGAGCTACGAGCAGTACTTC.

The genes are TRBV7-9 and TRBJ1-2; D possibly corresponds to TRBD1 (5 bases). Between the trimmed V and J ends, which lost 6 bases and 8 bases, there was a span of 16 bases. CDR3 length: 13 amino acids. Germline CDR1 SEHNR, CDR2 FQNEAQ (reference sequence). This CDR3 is CASSSDWGRGYTF. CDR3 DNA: TGTGCCAGCAGTTCCGACTGGGGCCGGGGCTACACCTTC. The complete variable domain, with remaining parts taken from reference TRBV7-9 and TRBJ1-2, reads DTGVSQNPRHKITKRGQNVTFRCDPISEHNRLYWYRQTLGQGPEFLTYFQNEAQLEKSRLLSDRFSAERPKGSFSTLEIQRTEQGDSAMYLCASSSDWGRGYTFGSGTRLTVV.

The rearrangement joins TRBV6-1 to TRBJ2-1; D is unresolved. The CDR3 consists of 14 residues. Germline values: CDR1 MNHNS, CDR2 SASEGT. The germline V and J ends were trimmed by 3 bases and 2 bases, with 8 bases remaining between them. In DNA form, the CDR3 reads TGTGCCAGCAGTGACGTCAGGACCTACAATGAGCAGTTCTTC. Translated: CASSDVRTYNEQFF.

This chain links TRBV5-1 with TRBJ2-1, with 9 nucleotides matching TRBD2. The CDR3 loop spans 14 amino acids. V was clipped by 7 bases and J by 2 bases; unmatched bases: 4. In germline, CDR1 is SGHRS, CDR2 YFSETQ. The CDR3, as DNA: TGCGCCAGCCGTCGGACTAGCGCCTACAATGAGCAGTTCTTC. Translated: CASRRTSAYNEQFF. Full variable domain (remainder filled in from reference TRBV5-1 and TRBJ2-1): KAGVTQTPRYLIKTRGQQVTLSCSPISGHRSVSWYQQTPGQGLQFLFEYFSETQRNKGNFPGRFSGRQFSNSRSEMNVSTLELGDSALYLCASRRTSAYNEQFFGPGTRLTVL.

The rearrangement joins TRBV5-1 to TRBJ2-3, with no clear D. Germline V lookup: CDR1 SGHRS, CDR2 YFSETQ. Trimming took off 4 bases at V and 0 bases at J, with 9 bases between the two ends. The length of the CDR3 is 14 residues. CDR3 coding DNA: TGCGCCAGCAGCCCCCCCTCTAGCACAGATACGCAGTATTTT. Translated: CASSPPSSTDTQYF.

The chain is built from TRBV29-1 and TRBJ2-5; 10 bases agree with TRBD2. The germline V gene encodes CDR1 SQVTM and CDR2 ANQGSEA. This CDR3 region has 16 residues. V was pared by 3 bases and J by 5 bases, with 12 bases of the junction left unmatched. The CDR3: CSVDGAGGLRGETQYF. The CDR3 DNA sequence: TGCAGCGTTGACGGAGCGGGGGGGCTAAGAGGGGAGACCCAGTACTTC. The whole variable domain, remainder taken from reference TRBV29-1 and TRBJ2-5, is SAVISQKPSRDICQRGTSLTIQCQVDSQVTMMFWYRQQPGQSLTLIATANQGSEATYESGFVIDKFPISRPNLTFSTLTVSNMSPEDSSIYLCSVDGAGGLRGETQYFGPGTRLLVL.

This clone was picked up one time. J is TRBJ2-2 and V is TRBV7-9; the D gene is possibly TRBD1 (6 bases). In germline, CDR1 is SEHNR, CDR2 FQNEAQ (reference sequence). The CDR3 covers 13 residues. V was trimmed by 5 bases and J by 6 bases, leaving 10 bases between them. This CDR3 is CASSHREAGELFF. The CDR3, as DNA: TGTGCCAGCAGCCACAGGGAAGCCGGGGAGCTGTTTTTT.

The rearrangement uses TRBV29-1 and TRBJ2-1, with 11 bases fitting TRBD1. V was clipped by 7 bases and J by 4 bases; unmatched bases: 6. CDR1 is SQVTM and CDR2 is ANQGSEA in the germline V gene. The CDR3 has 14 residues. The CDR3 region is CSGGQGATYNEQFF. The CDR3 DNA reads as TGCAGCGGTGGACAGGGGGCGACTTACAATGAGCAGTTCTTC.

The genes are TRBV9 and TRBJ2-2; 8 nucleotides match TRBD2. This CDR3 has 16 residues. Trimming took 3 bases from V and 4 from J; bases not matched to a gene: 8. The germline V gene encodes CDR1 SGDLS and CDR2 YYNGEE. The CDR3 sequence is CASSDRGGRRTGELFF. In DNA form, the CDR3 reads TGTGCCAGCAGCGACCGCGGGGGGCGACGCACCGGGGAGCTGTTTTTT.

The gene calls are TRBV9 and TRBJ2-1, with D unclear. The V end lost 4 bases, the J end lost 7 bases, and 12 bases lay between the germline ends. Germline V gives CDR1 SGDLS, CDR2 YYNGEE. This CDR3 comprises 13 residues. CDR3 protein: CASSRPGWNEQFF. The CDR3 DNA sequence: TGTGCCAGCAGCAGGCCAGGCTGGAATGAGCAGTTCTTC.